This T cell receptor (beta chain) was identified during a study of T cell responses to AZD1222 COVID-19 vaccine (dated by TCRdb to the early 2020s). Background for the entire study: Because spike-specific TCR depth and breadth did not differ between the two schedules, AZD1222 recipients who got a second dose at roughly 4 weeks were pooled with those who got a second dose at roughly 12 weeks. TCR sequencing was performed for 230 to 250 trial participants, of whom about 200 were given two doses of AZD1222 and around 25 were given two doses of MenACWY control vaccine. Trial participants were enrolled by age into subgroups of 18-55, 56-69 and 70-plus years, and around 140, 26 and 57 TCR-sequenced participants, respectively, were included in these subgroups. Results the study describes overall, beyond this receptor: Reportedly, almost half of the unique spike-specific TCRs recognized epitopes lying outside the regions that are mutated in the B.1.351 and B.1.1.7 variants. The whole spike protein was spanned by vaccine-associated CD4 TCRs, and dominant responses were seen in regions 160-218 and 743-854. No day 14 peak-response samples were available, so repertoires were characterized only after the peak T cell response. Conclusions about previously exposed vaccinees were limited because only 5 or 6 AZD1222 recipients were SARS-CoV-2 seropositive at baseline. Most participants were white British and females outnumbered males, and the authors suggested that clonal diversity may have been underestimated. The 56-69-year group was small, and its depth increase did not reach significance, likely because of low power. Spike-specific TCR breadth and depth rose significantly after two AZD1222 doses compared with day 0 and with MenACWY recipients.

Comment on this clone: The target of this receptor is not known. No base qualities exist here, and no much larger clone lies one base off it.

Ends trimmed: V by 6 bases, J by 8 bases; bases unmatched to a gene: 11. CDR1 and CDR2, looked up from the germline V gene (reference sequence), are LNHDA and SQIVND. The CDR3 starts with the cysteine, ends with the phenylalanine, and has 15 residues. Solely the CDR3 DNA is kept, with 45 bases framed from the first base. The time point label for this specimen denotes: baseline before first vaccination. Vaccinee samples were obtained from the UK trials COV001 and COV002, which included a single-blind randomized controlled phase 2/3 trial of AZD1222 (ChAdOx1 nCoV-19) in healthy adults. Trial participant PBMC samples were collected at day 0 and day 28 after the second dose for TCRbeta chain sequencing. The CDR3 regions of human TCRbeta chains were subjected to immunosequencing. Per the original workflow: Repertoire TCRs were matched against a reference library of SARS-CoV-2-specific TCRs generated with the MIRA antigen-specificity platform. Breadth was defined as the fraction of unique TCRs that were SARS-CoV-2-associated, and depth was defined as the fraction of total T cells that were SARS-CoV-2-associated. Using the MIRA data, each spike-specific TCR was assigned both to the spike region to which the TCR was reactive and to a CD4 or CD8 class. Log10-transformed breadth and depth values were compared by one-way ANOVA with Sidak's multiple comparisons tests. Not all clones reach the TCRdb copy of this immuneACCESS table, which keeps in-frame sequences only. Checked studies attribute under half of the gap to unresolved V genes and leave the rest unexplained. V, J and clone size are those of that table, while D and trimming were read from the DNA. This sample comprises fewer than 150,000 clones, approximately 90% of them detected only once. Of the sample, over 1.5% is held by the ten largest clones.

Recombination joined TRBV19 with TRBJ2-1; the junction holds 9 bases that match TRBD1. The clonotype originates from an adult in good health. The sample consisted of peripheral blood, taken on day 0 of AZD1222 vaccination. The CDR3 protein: CASRQPGQGFHEQFF. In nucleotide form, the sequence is TGTGCCAGTAGACAACCGGGACAGGGCTTCCATGAGCAGTTCTTC.